This T cell receptor beta chain was captured by sequencing in a study of early T cells in non-severe SARS-CoV-2 infection. Study-wide background: Bulk RNA from unsorted whole blood was sequenced; chains were unpaired.

Individual cDNA molecules were tagged with unique molecular identifiers, the study reported. MiXCR, applied by TCRdb to the 5' RACE reads, yields one record per CDR3 protein. This sample carries approximately 81,000 distinct CDR3 sequences, about 6% of them seen once, and the ten largest clones take about 7.8%. J lost 5 bases, V lost 5 bases, and 8 bases had no gene match. From germline, CDR1 is SGHAT and CDR2 FQNNGV. The CDR3 has 15 residues. The chain employs TRBV11-2 and TRBJ2-3, with 9 bases aligning to TRBD2. The specimen was whole blood. This sequence originates from an adult who was a healthcare worker with PCR-confirmed SARS-CoV-2 infection or an uninfected control (not recorded which). CDR3 nucleotides: TGTGCCAGCAGCCAGATAGCGGGGGATAGAGATACGCAGTATTTT. As protein: CASSQIAGDRDTQYF.